Following are 23 T cell receptor beta chains from one sample sequenced in a study of blood T cell repertoires in COVID-19. Sequencing used immunoSEQ multiplex PCR; TCRdb keeps in-frame clones, though not all of them. The sample shows 650,000 to 800,000 clones, 90% of them seen only once. The sample was peripheral blood. Receptors were obtained from a woman aged 18-29 years with acute or convalescent COVID-19.

In DNA form, the CDR3 reads TGCGCCAGCAGCCAAGCTCCCTCGGGACAGGGGGACGGGGAGCAGTACTTC. It is translated as CASSQAPSGQGDGEQYF. The chain is built from TRBV4-1 and TRBJ2-7; 11 bases line up with TRBD1. Germline loops: CDR1 MGHRA, CDR2 YSYEKL. The CDR3 runs to 17 residues. V lost 1 base, J lost 7 bases, and 12 bases stayed unmatched.

This chain uses TRBV5-4 with TRBJ1-2, with D perhaps TRBD1 (5 bases). The CDR3 is 16 amino acids. Between the trimmed V and J ends, which lost 0 bases and 4 bases, there was a span of 16 bases. Germline CDR1 is SGHNT and CDR2 is YYREEE (reference sequence). The CDR3 spells CASSLAYQGLGYGYTF. As DNA, the CDR3 is TGTGCCAGCAGCTTGGCCTACCAGGGTCTTGGCTATGGCTACACCTTC.

This rearrangement joins TRBV2 to TRBJ2-1; a weak D match, TRBD2 (7 bases). This CDR3 region has 14 residues. Germline CDR1 is SNHLY and CDR2 is FYNNEI. The V and J ends lost 7 bases and 7 bases respectively, with 17 bases between them. CDR3 loop: CASNRGGLFNEQFF. DNA for the CDR3: TGTGCCAGCAACCGCGGGGGCCTTTTTAATGAGCAGTTCTTC.

The CDR3 loop reads CASSESWDSNTEAFF. The CDR3 DNA reads as TGCGCCAGCAGTGAGTCTTGGGACTCGAACACTGAAGCTTTCTTT. The chain has TRBV10-2 and TRBJ1-1, with D perhaps matching TRBD1 (5 bases). The CDR3 is made up of 15 amino acids. Germline assignment: CDR1 WSHSY and CDR2 SAAADI. Trimming shortened V by 0 bases and J by 1 base, and 9 bases separated the two germline ends.

V usage is TRBV5-1 and J usage is TRBJ2-3; 8 bases fit TRBD2. The ends lost 3 bases at V and 0 bases at J; junction bases unmatched: 9. CDR1 is SGHRS, CDR2 YFSETQ, per germline. There are 17 residues in the CDR3. CDR3 region: CASSSSIAGRSTDTQYF. The DNA for the CDR3 is TGCGCCAGCAGCTCCTCCATAGCGGGGCGAAGCACAGATACGCAGTATTTT.

The V call is TRBV30, the J call TRBJ1-2, with 11 bases lining up with TRBD1. Per the germline V gene, CDR1 is GTSNPN and CDR2 is SVGIG (reference sequence). V was pared by 0 bases and J by 4 bases, with 4 bases of the junction left unmatched. This CDR3 is built from 15 residues. CDR3 bases: TGTGCCTGGAGTGTCAAGGGGACAGGGGGCTATGGCTACACCTTC. It yields the protein CAWSVKGTGGYGYTF. Full variable domain (outside the CDR3, taken from reference TRBV30 and TRBJ1-2): SQTIHQWPATLVQPVGSPLSLECTVEGTSNPNLYWYRQAAGRGLQLLFYSVGIGQISSEVPQNLSASRPQDRQFILSSKKLLLSDSGFYLCAWSVKGTGGYGYTFGSGTRLTVV.

The count of this clone is one. The rearrangement joins TRBV5-4 to TRBJ1-1; D is uncertain. Germline loops: CDR1 SGHNT, CDR2 YYREEE (reference sequence). With 1 base removed from V and 4 bases from J, the gap between germline ends came to 11 bases. The length of the CDR3 is 14 residues. The CDR3 is CASSLRGRVTEAFF. CDR3 in DNA: TGTGCCAGCAGCTTGAGAGGGCGCGTCACTGAAGCTTTCTTT.

V and J are TRBV30 and TRBJ2-1, with TRBD2 matching 10 bases. Looked up from germline, CDR1 is GTSNPN and CDR2 is SVGIG (reference sequence). The ends lost 1 base at V and 5 bases at J; junction bases unmatched: 11. The CDR3 loop spans 17 amino acids. CDR3 nucleotide sequence: TGTGCCTGGAGTGCTTGGCGGACTAGCGGCGGTGACAATGAGCAGTTCTTC. Its protein is CAWSAWRTSGGDNEQFF. The variable domain in full, completed from reference TRBV30 and TRBJ2-1, reads SQTIHQWPATLVQPVGSPLSLECTVEGTSNPNLYWYRQAAGRGLQLLFYSVGIGQISSEVPQNLSASRPQDRQFILSSKKLLLSDSGFYLCAWSAWRTSGGDNEQFFGPGTRLTVL.

The rearrangement links TRBV29-1 to TRBJ2-1, with D possibly matching TRBD1 (6 bases). The ends were cut back, 0 bases at V and 9 bases at J, with 12 bases in the middle. CDR3 length: 13 amino acids. Germline CDR1 and CDR2: SQVTM and ANQGSEA. The CDR3 sequence: CSVEDPRGSEQFF. The DNA for the CDR3 is TGCAGCGTTGAAGACCCGAGGGGGAGTGAGCAGTTCTTC.

J is TRBJ1-2 and V is TRBV10-3; 9 bases align to TRBD1. The CDR3 has 14 residues. The J segment lost 6 bases and the V segment lost 3 bases, leaving 5 bases of the junction unmatched. From germline, CDR1 is ENHRY and CDR2 SYGVKD. The CDR3 DNA sequence: TGTGCCATCAGTGAACTCCGGACAGGGGATGGCTACACCTTC. Translation: CAISELRTGDGYTF.

The chain couples TRBV7-2 to TRBJ2-4, with 9 bases that match TRBD2. Germline values: CDR1 SGHTA, CDR2 FQGNSA. This CDR3 is built from 12 residues. Germline trimming cut 5 bases from V and 11 bases from J; bases unmatched to any gene: 4. The CDR3 protein is CASSPGGGVQYF. CDR3 nucleotide sequence: TGTGCCAGCAGCCCCGGCGGGGGGGTTCAGTACTTC.

The chain employs TRBV3-1 (or the pseudogene TRBV3-2) and TRBJ2-5; TRBD2 is a possible D gene (7 bases). Germline V CDR1 and CDR2: LGHDT, YNNKEL (reference sequence). The CDR3 has 18 amino acids. V was trimmed by 1 base and J by 1 base, leaving 19 bases between them. The CDR3 sequence is CASSQGWAGAFVQETQYF. The CDR3 DNA reads TGTGCCAGCAGCCAAGGGTGGGCGGGGGCCTTCGTCCAAGAGACCCAGTACTTC.

The V and J genes are TRBV6-6 and TRBJ1-3, with 9 bases aligning to TRBD1. After removal of 5 bases from V and 4 bases from J, the junction contained 6 bases not matched to a gene. The CDR3 loop spans 15 amino acids. The germline V gene has CDR1 MNHNY and CDR2 SVGAGI (reference sequence). As DNA, the CDR3 is TGTGCCAGCAGTCCACAGGGGGCACACGGAAACACCATATATTTT. Translation gives CASSPQGAHGNTIYF.

This clone was picked up one time. This chain joins TRBV24-1 and TRBJ2-7; TRBD1 matches at 8 bases. Germline loops: CDR1 KGHDR, CDR2 SFDVKD. Germline trimming cut 2 bases from V and 4 bases from J; bases unmatched to any gene: 6. There are 15 residues in the CDR3. CDR3 sequence reads: CATSDWTGPEYEQYF. The CDR3 region has the DNA TGTGCCACCAGTGATTGGACAGGGCCGGAGTACGAGCAGTACTTC.

The rearrangement uses TRBV7-9 and TRBJ2-1, with a possible D match to TRBD1 (6 bases). The CDR3 contains 14 residues. Germline V gene data show CDR1 as SEHNR and CDR2 as FQNEAQ (reference sequence). V lost 4 bases and J lost 4, with 11 bases in between. CDR3 DNA sequence: TGTGCCAGCAGCTCGGGTGACAGGTACAATGAGCAGTTCTTC. This sequence encodes CASSSGDRYNEQFF.

The chain links TRBV3-1 (or the pseudogene TRBV3-2) to TRBJ1-5; TRBD1 matches 8 bases. This CDR3 is 18 amino acids long. The V gene end was trimmed by 7 bases and the J gene end by 1 base; junction bases not matched to a gene: 15. From germline, CDR1 is LGHDT and CDR2 YNNKEL (reference sequence). The chain's CDR3 is CASTLRSGTGISNQPQHF. The CDR3 DNA follows: TGTGCCAGCACCTTAAGGTCCGGGACAGGAATAAGCAATCAGCCCCAGCATTTT.

This chain links TRBV6-5 with TRBJ1-1, with TRBD1 matching over 8 bases. Trimming cost V 7 bases and J 4 bases; bases outside gene matches: 8. The CDR3 length is 14 residues. Germline V lookup: CDR1 MNHEY, CDR2 SVGAGI. CDR3: CASTPDRVVTEAFF. The CDR3 nucleotides are TGTGCCAGCACCCCGGACAGGGTGGTCACTGAAGCTTTCTTT.

V usage is TRBV29-1 and J usage is TRBJ2-7, with 10 bases that match TRBD1. The CDR3 extends over 13 amino acids. Germline V CDR1 and CDR2: SQVTM, ANQGSEA. V lost 6 bases to trimming and J lost 6 bases; unmatched junction nucleotides: 8. CDR3 in DNA: TGCAGCGTCTCGGGACAGGGGCCATCCGAGCAGTACTTC. Its protein is CSVSGQGPSEQYF.

The chain joins TRBV30 to TRBJ1-5; TRBD1 aligns across 8 bases. The ends lost 8 bases at V and 2 bases at J; junction bases unmatched: 8. Per germline, CDR1 GTSNPN and CDR2 SVGIG (reference sequence). The CDR3 length is 14 residues. The DNA of the CDR3 is TGTGCCCTAACAGGGGGTGGTGGCAATCAGCCCCAGCATTTT. Protein product: CALTGGGGNQPQHF.

The genes are TRBV6-1 and TRBJ2-7; D is possibly TRBD2 (6 bases). V was shortened by 3 bases and J by 2 bases, with 8 bases between the two germline ends. Germline V CDR1 and CDR2: MNHNS, SASEGT. The CDR3 covers 13 residues. The CDR3 sequence: CASSDREPYEQYF. The CDR3 DNA follows: TGTGCCAGCAGTGATCGGGAGCCCTACGAGCAGTACTTC.

The chain joins TRBV5-6 to TRBJ1-1; 9 nucleotides match TRBD1. J lost 2 bases, V lost 4 bases, and 9 bases had no gene match. The germline gives CDR1 SGHDT, CDR2 YYEEEE. The CDR3 totals 16 residues. The CDR3 bases are TGTGCCAGCAGCGCACAGGGGGCGCGTAAAAACACTGAAGCTTTCTTT. Its translation is CASSAQGARKNTEAFF.

This clone was counted a single time. The V call is TRBV6-5, the J call TRBJ1-4, with 7 bases fitting TRBD1. This CDR3 is 13 amino acids long. Germline V gives CDR1 MNHEY, CDR2 SVGAGI. The ends lost 10 bases at V and 6 bases at J; junction bases unmatched: 8. The CDR3 protein is CATKTGADEKLFF. The CDR3, as DNA: TGTGCCACCAAAACAGGGGCCGATGAAAAACTGTTTTTT.

The chain recombines TRBV5-1 with TRBJ1-1; 7 nucleotides agree with TRBD1. The CDR3 extends over 12 amino acids. Trimming at V came to 4 bases and at J to 8 bases, leaving 5 bases not matched to a gene. Looked up from germline, CDR1 is SGHRS and CDR2 is YFSETQ. CDR3 in amino acids: CASSPQGGEAFF. CDR3 bases: TGCGCCAGCAGCCCCCAGGGGGGCGAAGCTTTCTTT.